This TCR beta chain was recorded in a study of CD8+CD57+ T cells in acquired aplastic anemia. Study-level background: The mean DNA yield obtained from sorted CD4+ and CD8+ cells came to roughly 3.4 ug.

Individuals selected for sequencing had exhibited CD8+CD57+ cell expansion on flow cytometry. All participating patients were living with severe acquired aplastic anemia. No therapy was given to patients before blood sampling. Using genomic DNA as the template, TCR beta VDJ and CDR3 profiling was carried out. TCRdb reprocessed the reads with MiXCR, giving one entry per CDR3 protein. The data hold under 200,000 distinct CDR3 sequences, with around half observed a single time. The CDR3 is 15 amino acids. The V gene end was trimmed by 7 bases and the J gene end by 7 bases; junction bases not matched to a gene: 9. The germline CDR1 and CDR2 sequences are LNHDA and SQIVND (reference sequence).

This receptor was taken from a human donor with aplastic anemia. The source material was sorted CD4+, CD8+, or CD8+CD57+ T cells (not recorded which) from PBMCs. This chain uses TRBV19 with TRBJ2-1; 11 bases map to TRBD2. The CDR3 DNA is TGTGCCAGTATGAAAACTAGCGGGAGTTGGAATGAGCAGTTCTTC. Translated, it gives CASMKTSGSWNEQFF.